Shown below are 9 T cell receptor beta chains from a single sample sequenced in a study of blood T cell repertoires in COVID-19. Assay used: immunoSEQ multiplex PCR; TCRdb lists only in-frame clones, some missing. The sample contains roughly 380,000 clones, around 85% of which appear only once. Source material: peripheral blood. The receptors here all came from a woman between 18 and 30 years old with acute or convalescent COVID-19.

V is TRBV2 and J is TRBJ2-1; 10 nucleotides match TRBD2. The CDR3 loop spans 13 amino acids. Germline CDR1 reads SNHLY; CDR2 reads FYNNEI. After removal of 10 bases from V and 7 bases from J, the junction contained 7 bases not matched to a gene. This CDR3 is CATQGLAKNEQFF. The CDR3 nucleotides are TGTGCCACCCAGGGACTAGCGAAGAATGAGCAGTTCTTC. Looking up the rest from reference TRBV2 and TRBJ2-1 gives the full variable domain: EPEVTQTPSHQVTQMGQEVILRCVPISNHLYFYWYRQILGQKVEFLVSFYNNEISEKSEIFDDQFSVERPDGSNFTLKIRSTKLEDSAMYFCATQGLAKNEQFFGPGTRLTVL.

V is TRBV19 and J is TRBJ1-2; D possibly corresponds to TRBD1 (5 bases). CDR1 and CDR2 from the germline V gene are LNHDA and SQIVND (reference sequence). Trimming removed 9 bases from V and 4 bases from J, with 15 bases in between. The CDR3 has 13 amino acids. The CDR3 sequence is CASHHKQVYGYTF. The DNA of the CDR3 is TGTGCCAGCCACCACAAACAGGTCTATGGCTACACCTTC.

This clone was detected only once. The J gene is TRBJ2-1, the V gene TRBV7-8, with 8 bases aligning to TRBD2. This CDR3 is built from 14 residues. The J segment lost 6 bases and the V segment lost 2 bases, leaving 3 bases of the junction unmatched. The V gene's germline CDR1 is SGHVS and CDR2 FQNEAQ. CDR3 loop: CASSLRLAINEQFF. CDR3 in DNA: TGTGCCAGCAGCTTAAGACTAGCGATCAATGAGCAGTTCTTC.

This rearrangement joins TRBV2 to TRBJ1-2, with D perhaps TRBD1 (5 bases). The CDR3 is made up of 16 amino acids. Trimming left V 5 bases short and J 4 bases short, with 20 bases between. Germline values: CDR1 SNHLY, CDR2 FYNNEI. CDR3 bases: TGTGCCAGCAGTCGGGGGAGTGGGCTTAGTATCTATGGCTACACCTTC. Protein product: CASSRGSGLSIYGYTF.

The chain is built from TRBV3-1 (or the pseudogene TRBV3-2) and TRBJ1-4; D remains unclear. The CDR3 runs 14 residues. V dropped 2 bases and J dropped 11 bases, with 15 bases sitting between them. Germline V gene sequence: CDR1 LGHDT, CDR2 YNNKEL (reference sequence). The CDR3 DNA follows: TGTGCCAGCAGCCAAAGGACGGGGATTGGGAAACTGTTTTTT. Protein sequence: CASSQRTGIGKLFF.

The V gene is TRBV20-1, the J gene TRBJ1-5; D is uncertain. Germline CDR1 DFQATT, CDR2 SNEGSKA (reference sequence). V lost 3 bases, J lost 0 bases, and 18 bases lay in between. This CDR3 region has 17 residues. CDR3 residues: CSASPFERTPSNQPQHF. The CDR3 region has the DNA TGCAGTGCTAGTCCTTTCGAGAGGACTCCTAGCAATCAGCCCCAGCATTTT.

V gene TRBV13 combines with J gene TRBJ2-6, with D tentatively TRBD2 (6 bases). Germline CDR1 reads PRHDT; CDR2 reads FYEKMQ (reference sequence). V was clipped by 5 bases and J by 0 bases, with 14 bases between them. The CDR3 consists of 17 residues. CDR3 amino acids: CASSPTSFSSGANVLTF. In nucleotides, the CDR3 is TGTGCCAGCAGCCCTACTAGCTTTAGCTCTGGGGCCAACGTCCTGACTTTC.

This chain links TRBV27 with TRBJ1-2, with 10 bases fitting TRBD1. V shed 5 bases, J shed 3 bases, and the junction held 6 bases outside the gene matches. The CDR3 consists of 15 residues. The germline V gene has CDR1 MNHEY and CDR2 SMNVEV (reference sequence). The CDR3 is CASSQRTGGDYGYTF. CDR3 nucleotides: TGTGCCAGCAGTCAGCGGACAGGGGGTGACTATGGCTACACCTTC.

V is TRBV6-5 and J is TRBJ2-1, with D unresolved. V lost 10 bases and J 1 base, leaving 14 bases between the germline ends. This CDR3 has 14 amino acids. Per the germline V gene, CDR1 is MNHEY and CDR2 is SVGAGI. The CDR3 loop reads CATRGVHSYNEQFF. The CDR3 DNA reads TGTGCCACCCGAGGCGTACATTCCTACAATGAGCAGTTCTTC.